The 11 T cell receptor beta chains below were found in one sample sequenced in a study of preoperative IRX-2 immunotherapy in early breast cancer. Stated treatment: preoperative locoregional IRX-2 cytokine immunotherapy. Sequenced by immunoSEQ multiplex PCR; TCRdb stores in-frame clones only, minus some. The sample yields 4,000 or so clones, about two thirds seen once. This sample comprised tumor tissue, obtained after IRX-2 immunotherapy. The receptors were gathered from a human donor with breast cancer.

CDR3 protein: CASSVTQGPYEQYF. Written as DNA, the CDR3 is TGTGCCAGCAGTGTTACGCAGGGCCCCTACGAGCAGTACTTC. J is TRBJ2-7 and V is TRBV25-1; TRBD1 might be the D (5 bases). This CDR3 has 14 amino acids. V gave up 4 bases and J gave up 2 bases, with 12 bases separating them. Germline CDR1 is MGHDK and CDR2 is SYGVNS.

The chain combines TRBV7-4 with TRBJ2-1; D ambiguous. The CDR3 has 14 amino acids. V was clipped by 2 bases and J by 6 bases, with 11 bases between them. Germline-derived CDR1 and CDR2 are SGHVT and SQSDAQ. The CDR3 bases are TGTGCCAGCAGCTTACGAGAGGAACCCAATGAGCAGTTCTTC. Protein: CASSLREEPNEQFF.

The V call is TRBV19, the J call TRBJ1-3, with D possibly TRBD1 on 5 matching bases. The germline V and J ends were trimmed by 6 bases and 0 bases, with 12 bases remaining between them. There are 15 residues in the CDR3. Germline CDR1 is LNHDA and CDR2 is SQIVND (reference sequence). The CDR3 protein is CASRGLQDSGNTIYF. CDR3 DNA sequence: TGTGCCAGTAGGGGACTTCAAGACTCTGGAAACACCATATATTTT.

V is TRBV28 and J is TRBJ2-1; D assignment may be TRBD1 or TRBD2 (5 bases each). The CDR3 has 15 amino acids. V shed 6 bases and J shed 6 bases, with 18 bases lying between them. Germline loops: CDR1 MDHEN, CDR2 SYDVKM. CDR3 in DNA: TGTGCCAGCAGGAGGGGTAGTGGGGCCTTCAATGAGCAGTTCTTC. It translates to CASRRGSGAFNEQFF.

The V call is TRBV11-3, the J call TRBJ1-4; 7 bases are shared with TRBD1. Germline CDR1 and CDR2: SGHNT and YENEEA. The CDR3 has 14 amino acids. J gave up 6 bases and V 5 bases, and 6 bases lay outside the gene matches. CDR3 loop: CASSQGGRDEKLFF. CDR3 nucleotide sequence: TGTGCCAGCAGCCAAGGGGGCAGGGATGAAAAACTGTTTTTT. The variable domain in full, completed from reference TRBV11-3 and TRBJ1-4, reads EAGVVQSPRYKIIEKKQPVAFWCNPISGHNTLYWYLQNLGQGPELLIRYENEEAVDDSQLPKDRFSAERLKGVDSTLKIQPAELGDSAVYLCASSQGGRDEKLFFGSGTQLSVL.

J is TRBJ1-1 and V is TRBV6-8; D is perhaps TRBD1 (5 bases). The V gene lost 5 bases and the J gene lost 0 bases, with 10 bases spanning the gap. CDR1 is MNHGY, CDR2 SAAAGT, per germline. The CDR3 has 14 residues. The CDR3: CASSPRVMNTEAFF. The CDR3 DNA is TGTGCCAGCAGTCCCAGGGTCATGAACACTGAAGCTTTCTTT.

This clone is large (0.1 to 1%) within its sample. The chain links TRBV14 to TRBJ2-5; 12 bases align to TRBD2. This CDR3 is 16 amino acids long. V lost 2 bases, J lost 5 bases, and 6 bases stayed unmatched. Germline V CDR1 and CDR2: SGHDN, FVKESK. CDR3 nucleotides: TGTGCCAGCAGCCAATGGACTAGCGGGAAGTTGGAGACCCAGTACTTC. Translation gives CASSQWTSGKLETQYF.

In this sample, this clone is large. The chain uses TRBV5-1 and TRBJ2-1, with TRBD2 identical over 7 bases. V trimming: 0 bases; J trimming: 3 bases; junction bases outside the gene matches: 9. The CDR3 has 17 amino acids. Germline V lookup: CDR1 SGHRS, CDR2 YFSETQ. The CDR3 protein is CASSLDPSLAYYNEQFF. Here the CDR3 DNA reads TGCGCCAGCAGCTTGGATCCTTCACTAGCGTACTACAATGAGCAGTTCTTC. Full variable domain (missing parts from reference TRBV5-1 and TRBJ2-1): KAGVTQTPRYLIKTRGQQVTLSCSPISGHRSVSWYQQTPGQGLQFLFEYFSETQRNKGNFPGRFSGRQFSNSRSEMNVSTLELGDSALYLCASSLDPSLAYYNEQFFGPGTRLTVL.

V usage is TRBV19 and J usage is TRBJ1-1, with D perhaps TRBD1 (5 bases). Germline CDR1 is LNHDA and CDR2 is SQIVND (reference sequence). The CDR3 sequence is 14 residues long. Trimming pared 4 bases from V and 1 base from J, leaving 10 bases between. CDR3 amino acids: CASSTYQGNTEAFF. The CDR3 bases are TGTGCCAGTAGTACCTATCAGGGGAACACTGAAGCTTTCTTT.

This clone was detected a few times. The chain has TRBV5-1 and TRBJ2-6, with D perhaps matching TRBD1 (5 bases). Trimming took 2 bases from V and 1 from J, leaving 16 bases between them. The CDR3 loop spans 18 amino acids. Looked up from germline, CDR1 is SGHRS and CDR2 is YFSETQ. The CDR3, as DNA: TGCGCCAGCAGCTTAAACCCAGGGTCTCTGTCTGGGGCCAACGTCCTGACTTTC. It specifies CASSLNPGSLSGANVLTF.

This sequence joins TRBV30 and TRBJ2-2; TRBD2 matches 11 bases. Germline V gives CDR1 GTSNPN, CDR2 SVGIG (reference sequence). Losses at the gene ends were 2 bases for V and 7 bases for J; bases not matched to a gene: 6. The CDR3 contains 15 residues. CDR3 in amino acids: CAWSPTSGSIGELFF. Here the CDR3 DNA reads TGTGCCTGGAGTCCCACTAGCGGGAGTATCGGGGAGCTGTTTTTT.